Sequencing of this T cell receptor (beta chain) was carried out in a study of Graves' ophthalmopathy and Graves' hyperthyroidism. Transcripts of RNA were the source for amplifying TCR beta CDR3 regions. After a first-round RT-PCR with HTBI primers, a second-round multiplex PCR was run. Using its own MiXCR run on the multiplex PCR reads, TCRdb lists one record per CDR3 protein. The sample consists of 150,000 to 200,000 distinct CDR3 sequences, about 40% of them appearing once. Germline CDR1 reads MNHNS; CDR2 reads SASEGT. This CDR3 is built from 15 residues. V shed 6 bases, J shed 3 bases, and the junction held 7 bases outside the gene matches.

The chain combines TRBV6-1 with TRBJ1-1; 10 bases fit TRBD1. The sample was peripheral blood. This TCR came from a woman in her thirties or forties with Graves' ophthalmopathy. CDR3 in amino acids: CASRSTGGMYTEAFF. The CDR3 region has the DNA TGTGCCAGCAGATCGACAGGGGGCATGTACACTGAAGCTTTCTTT.